This T cell receptor beta chain originates from a study of blood T cell repertoires in COVID-19. In the study overall: There were acute and convalescent COVID-19 samples, and they came from the United States, Italy and Spain.

Per the original methods: Amplification of reference gene primers provided the estimated nucleated cell counts. Some clones are missing from TCRdb's copy, which holds only in-frame ones; the method was immunoSEQ multiplex PCR. The DNA was the basis for D and trimming; V, J and clone size are from that table. The sample consists of roughly 100,000 clones, approximately 85% of them appearing once. With 6 bases removed from V and 8 bases from J, the gap between germline ends came to 11 bases. The CDR3 totals 12 residues. Germline V gene sequence: CDR1 MNHEY, CDR2 SMNVEV (reference sequence). The sample taken for sequencing was peripheral blood. The rearrangement uses TRBV27 and TRBJ2-1; D possibly corresponds to TRBD2 (5 bases). The TCR comes from a middle-aged man with acute or convalescent COVID-19. In DNA, the CDR3 is TGTGCCAGCAGCACTCGGGGATATGAGCAGTTCTTC. Translated, it gives CASSTRGYEQFF.